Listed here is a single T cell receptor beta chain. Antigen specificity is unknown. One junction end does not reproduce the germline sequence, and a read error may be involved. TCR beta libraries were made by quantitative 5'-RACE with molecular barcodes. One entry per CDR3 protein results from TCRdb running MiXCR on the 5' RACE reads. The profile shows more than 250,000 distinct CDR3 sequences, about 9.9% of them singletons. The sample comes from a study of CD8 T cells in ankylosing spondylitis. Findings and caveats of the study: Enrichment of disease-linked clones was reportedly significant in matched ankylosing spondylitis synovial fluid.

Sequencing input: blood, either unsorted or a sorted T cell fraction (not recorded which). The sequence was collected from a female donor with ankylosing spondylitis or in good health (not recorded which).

The CDR3 nucleotides read TGTGCCAGCAGCCTGAGACTAGCGGACTACAATAAGCAGTTCTTC. Amino acid sequence: CASSLRLADYNKQFF. The rearrangement links TRBV4-2 to TRBJ2-1; 9 bases line up with TRBD2. Germline V lookup: CDR1 LGHNA, CDR2 YNFKEQ. The CDR3 has 15 amino acids.